This T cell receptor beta chain was recorded in a study of OX40 agonist ivuxolimab in advanced cancers. About the study: The dose of intravenous ivuxolimab that patients received every 2 weeks ranged from 0.01 to 10 mg/kg. General study results and limits: Average numbers of expanded clones were greater in CD8+ T cells than in CD4+.

The CDR3 extends over 11 amino acids. Germline V gene data show CDR1 as SGHNT and CDR2 as YENEEA. Trimming pared 5 bases from V and 6 bases from J, leaving 4 bases between. This clone was seen once. The target antigen is unknown. Only in-frame clones appear in the TCRdb table, and some are missing; sequencing was by immunoSEQ multiplex PCR. The sample includes 75,000 to 95,000 clones, 91% of them seen just once. This chain joins TRBV11-3 and TRBJ2-2; no clear D. This sequence originates from an adult with an advanced solid tumor such as melanoma, head and neck, liver or kidney cancer. The sample was CD4+ or CD8+ T cells sorted from blood, taken in a trial of the OX40 agonist ivuxolimab. The CDR3: CASSPSGELFF. CDR3 nucleotide sequence: TGTGCCAGCAGCCCGTCCGGGGAGCTGTTTTTT.